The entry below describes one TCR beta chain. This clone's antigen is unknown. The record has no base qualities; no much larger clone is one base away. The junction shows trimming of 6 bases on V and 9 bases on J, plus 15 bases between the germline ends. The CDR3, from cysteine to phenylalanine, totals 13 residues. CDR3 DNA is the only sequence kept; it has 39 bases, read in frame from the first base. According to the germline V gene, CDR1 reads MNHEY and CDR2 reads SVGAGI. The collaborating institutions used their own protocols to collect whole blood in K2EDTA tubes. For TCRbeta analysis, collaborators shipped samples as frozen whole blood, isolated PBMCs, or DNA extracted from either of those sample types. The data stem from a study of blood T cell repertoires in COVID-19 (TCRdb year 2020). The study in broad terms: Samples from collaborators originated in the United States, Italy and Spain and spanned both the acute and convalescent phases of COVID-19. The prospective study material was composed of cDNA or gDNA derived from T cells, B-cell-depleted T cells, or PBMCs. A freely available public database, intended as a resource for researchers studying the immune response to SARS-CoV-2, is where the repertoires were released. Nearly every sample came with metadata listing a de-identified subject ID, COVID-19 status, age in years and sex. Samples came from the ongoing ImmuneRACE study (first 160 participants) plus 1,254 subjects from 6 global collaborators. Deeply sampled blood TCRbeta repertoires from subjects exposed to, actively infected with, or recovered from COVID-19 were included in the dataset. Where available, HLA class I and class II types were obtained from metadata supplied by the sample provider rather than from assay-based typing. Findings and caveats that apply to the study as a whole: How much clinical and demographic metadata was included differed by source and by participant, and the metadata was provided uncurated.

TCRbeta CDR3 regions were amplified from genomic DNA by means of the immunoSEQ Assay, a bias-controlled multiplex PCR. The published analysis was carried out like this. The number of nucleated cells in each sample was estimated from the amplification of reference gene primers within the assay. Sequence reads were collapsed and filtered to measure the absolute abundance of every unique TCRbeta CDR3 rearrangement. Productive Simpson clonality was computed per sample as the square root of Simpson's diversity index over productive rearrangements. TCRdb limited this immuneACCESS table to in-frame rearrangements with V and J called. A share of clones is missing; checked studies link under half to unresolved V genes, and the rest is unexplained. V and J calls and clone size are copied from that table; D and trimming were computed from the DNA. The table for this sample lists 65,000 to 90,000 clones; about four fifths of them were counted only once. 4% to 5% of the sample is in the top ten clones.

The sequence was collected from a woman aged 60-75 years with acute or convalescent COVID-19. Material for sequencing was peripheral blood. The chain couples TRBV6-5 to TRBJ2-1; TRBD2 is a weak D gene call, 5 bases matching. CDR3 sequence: CASRNTGKREQFF. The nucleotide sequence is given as TGTGCCAGCAGAAACACCGGGAAACGTGAGCAGTTCTTC.